Below are 15 T cell receptor beta chains sequenced from a single sample in a study of OX40 agonist ivuxolimab in advanced cancers. TCRdb's table, derived via immunoSEQ multiplex PCR, lists solely in-frame clones and lacks some. The sample lists tens of thousands of clones; 70% to 90% were seen once. The sequencing used CD4+ or CD8+ T cells sorted from blood, collected in a trial of the OX40 agonist ivuxolimab. The receptors come from an adult with an advanced solid tumor such as melanoma, head and neck, liver or kidney cancer.

The CDR3: CASSFPGQYYEQYF. In DNA, the CDR3 is TGTGCCAGTAGTTTCCCGGGACAGTACTACGAGCAGTACTTC. The rearrangement uses TRBV19 and TRBJ2-7; 7 bases map to TRBD1. Germline assignment: CDR1 LNHDA and CDR2 SQIVND (reference sequence). The CDR3 is 14 amino acids. Germline trimming cut 5 bases from V and 3 bases from J; bases unmatched to any gene: 7.

The chain recombines TRBV28 with TRBJ2-6, with TRBD1 matching 10 bases. This CDR3 region has 19 residues. Germline trimming cut 6 bases from V and 0 bases from J; bases unmatched to any gene: 11. Germline-derived CDR1 and CDR2 are MDHEN and SYDVKM. CDR3 nucleotides: TGTGCCAGCAGGCCCCCGTCGACAGGGGGCGTCTCTGGGGCCAACGTCCTGACTTTC. This translates into CASRPPSTGGVSGANVLTF.

The rearrangement links TRBV4-1 to TRBJ1-2; D might be TRBD1 (5 bases). V gave up 1 base and J gave up 4 bases, with 13 bases separating them. CDR3 size: 15 residues. Germline V gene lookup returns CDR1 MGHRA and CDR2 YSYEKL. The CDR3 sequence: CASSQGQGTFYGYTF. The CDR3 nucleotides are TGCGCCAGCAGCCAAGGTCAGGGAACCTTCTATGGCTACACCTTC.

Worth noting for this clone: At one of its ends the junction is not consistent with the germline gene, which may arise from a read error. The gene calls are TRBV10-3 and TRBJ2-7; weak D call: TRBD1 (6 bases). This CDR3 contains 16 residues. CDR1 and CDR2 from the germline V gene are ENHRY and SYGVKD. The CDR3 loop is CASSTLDSPTSYEQYF. The CDR3 DNA reads TGTGCCAGCAGTACCTTGGACAGCCCGACCTCCTACGAGCAGTACTTC.

V gene TRBV6-5 combines with J gene TRBJ2-1, with 8 bases lining up with TRBD2. With V trimmed by 0 bases and J by 9 bases, 10 bases remained unmatched. This CDR3 spans 16 amino acids. In germline, CDR1 is MNHEY, CDR2 SVGAGI. CDR3 sequence: CASSYSDLAGGREQFF. The CDR3 bases are TGTGCCAGCAGTTACTCCGACCTGGCGGGGGGCCGTGAGCAGTTCTTC.

This clone was observed once. This chain links TRBV28 with TRBJ2-7, with TRBD1 identical over 10 bases. There are 16 residues in the CDR3. Germline V gene data show CDR1 as MDHEN and CDR2 as SYDVKM. V lost 3 bases and J lost 6; bases outside the gene matches: 11. In DNA form, the CDR3 reads TGTGCCAGCAGTTTGGGTGACAGGGGGCGACTCTCCGAGCAGTACTTC. This translates into CASSLGDRGRLSEQYF.

The V and J genes are TRBV15 and TRBJ1-1; tentative D call: TRBD1 (5 bases). The CDR3 totals 15 residues. Germline V CDR1 and CDR2: LNHNV, YYDKDF (reference sequence). The V end was cut by 0 bases, the J end by 0 bases, with 8 bases between. The CDR3 loop reads CATSRDRAMNTEAFF. For the CDR3, the DNA is TGTGCCACCAGCAGAGACAGGGCCATGAACACTGAAGCTTTCTTT.

This clone was seen only a few times. CDR3 region: CASQLTGLQFF. In DNA, the CDR3 is TGTGCCAGTCAGCTGACAGGGCTGCAGTTCTTC. The chain couples TRBV11-2 to TRBJ2-1; 7 nucleotides line up with TRBD1. V lost 9 bases and J lost 12; bases outside the gene matches: 8. This CDR3 contains 11 residues. Germline CDR1 reads SGHAT; CDR2 reads FQNNGV.

This chain connects TRBV9 to TRBJ2-3, with 7 bases identical to TRBD1. The V segment lost 7 bases and the J segment 0 bases; nucleotides outside the gene matches: 5. Germline CDR1 is SGDLS and CDR2 is YYNGEE. The CDR3 totals 14 residues. As DNA, the CDR3 is TGTGCCAGCGATCAGGGACAGAGCACAGATACGCAGTATTTT. It codes for CASDQGQSTDTQYF.

The chain couples TRBV27 to TRBJ2-1; 9 bases match TRBD2. V shed 7 bases, J shed 6 bases, and the junction held 7 bases outside the gene matches. The CDR3 has 14 amino acids. CDR1 is MNHEY, CDR2 SMNVEV, per germline (reference sequence). CDR3 in DNA: TGTGCCAGCAAGGGGTTAGCGGGAGTCAATGAGCAGTTCTTC. It specifies CASKGLAGVNEQFF.

This chain uses TRBV27 with TRBJ1-4; tentatively, D is TRBD1 (5 bases). V was cut by 2 bases and J by 3 bases, with 13 bases left in between. The CDR3 spans 16 residues. Germline-derived CDR1 and CDR2 are MNHEY and SMNVEV (reference sequence). CDR3 coding DNA: TGTGCCAGCAGTTTACGGCGGTCAGGGCCTAATGAAAAACTGTTTTTT. Its translation is CASSLRRSGPNEKLFF.

This chain links TRBV6-5 with TRBJ1-1; D may be TRBD1 (5 bases). This CDR3 spans 14 amino acids. Germline values: CDR1 MNHEY, CDR2 SVGAGI. V was trimmed by 0 bases and J by 5 bases, leaving 10 bases between them. The CDR3 loop reads CASSYSAGNTEAFF. The CDR3 nucleotides read TGTGCCAGCAGTTACTCGGCAGGGAATACTGAAGCTTTCTTT.

The chain has TRBV9 and TRBJ2-7; 8 bases match TRBD1. CDR1 is SGDLS, CDR2 YYNGEE, per germline. There are 15 residues in the CDR3. J was trimmed by 3 bases and V by 4 bases; bases with no gene match: 9. CDR3 residues: CASSTGQGEYYEQYF. CDR3 bases: TGTGCCAGCAGCACAGGACAGGGAGAGTACTACGAGCAGTACTTC.

The rearrangement joins TRBV9 to TRBJ2-1; possible D gene TRBD1, 6 bases. This CDR3 is 14 amino acids long. Trimming left V 4 bases short and J 2 bases short, with 10 bases between. Germline V CDR1 and CDR2: SGDLS, YYNGEE. The CDR3 coding sequence is TGTGCCAGCAGCCCCCGACAGGCCTACAATGAGCAGTTCTTC. This translates into CASSPRQAYNEQFF.

As regards this clone: At the DNA level, this CDR3 is encoded by other sequences in the same sample as well. V is TRBV19 and J is TRBJ2-1, with TRBD2 matching over 9 bases. Germline values: CDR1 LNHDA, CDR2 SQIVND (reference sequence). This CDR3 comprises 15 residues. V was clipped by 6 bases and J by 2 bases; unmatched bases: 5. Here the CDR3 DNA reads TGTGCCAGTAGCAGAGCGGGAGGCCCCTACAATGAGCAGTTCTTC. As protein: CASSRAGGPYNEQFF. Full variable domain (missing parts from reference TRBV19 and TRBJ2-1): DGGITQSPKYLFRKEGQNVTLSCEQNLNHDAMYWYRQDPGQGLRLIYYSQIVNDFQKGDIAEGYSVSREKKESFPLTVTSAQKNPTAFYLCASSRAGGPYNEQFFGPGTRLTVL.